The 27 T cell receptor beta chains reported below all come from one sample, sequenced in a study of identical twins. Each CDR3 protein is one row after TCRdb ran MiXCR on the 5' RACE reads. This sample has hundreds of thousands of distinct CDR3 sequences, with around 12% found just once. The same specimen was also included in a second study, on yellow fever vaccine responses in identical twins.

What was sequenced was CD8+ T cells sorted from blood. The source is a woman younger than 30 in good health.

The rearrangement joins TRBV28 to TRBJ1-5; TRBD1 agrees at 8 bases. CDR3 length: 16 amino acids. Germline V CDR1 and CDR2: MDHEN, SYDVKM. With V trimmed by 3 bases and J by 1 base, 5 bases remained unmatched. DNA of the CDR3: TGTGCCAGCAGTTTTGTAGACAGGGGCAGCAATCAGCCCCAGCATTTT. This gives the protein CASSFVDRGSNQPQHF.

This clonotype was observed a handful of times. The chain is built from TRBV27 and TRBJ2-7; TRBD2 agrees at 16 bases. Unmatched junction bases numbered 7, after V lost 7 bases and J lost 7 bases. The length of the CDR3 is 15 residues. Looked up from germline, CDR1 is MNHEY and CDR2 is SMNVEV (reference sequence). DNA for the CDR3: TGTGCCAGCACCCCGGGACTAGCGGGAGGGCGAGAGCAGTACTTC. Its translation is CASTPGLAGGREQYF.

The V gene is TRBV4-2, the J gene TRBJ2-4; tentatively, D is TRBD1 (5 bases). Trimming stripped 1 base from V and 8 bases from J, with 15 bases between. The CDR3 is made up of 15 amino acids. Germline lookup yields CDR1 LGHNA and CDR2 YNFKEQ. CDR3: CASSQAQGIVHIQYF. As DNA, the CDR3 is TGTGCCAGCAGCCAAGCTCAGGGTATTGTACACATTCAGTACTTC.

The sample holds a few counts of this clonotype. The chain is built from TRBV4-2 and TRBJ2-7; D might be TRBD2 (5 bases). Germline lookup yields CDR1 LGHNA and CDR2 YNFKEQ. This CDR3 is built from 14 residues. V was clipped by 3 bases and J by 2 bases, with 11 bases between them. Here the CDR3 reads CASSQELGTYEQYV. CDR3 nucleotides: TGTGCCAGCAGCCAGGAACTAGGCACCTACGAGCAGTACGTC.

The CDR3 bases are TGCGCCAGCAGTGAGGTTCCGGGAGCTACACGGGATGAGCAGTTCTTC. Amino acid sequence: CASSEVPGATRDEQFF. The chain has TRBV10-1 and TRBJ2-1; the D gene is possibly TRBD2 (6 bases). V lost 2 bases, J lost 8 bases, and 19 bases lay in between. Germline-derived CDR1 and CDR2 are WNHNN and SYGVQD (reference sequence). The CDR3 length is 16 residues.

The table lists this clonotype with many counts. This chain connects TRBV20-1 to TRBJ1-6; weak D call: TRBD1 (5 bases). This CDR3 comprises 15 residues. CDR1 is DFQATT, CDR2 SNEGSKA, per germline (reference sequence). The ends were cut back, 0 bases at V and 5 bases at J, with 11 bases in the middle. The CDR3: CSARDLVGDNSPLHF. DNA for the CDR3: TGCAGTGCTAGAGATCTTGTAGGGGATAATTCACCCCTCCACTTT.

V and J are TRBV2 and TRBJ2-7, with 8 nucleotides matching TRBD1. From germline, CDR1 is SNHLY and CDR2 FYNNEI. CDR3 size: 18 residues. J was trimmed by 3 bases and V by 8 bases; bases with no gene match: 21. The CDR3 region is CASCSLSDRVPLNYEQYF. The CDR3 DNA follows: TGTGCCAGCTGCTCGTTATCGGACAGGGTCCCTCTCAACTACGAGCAGTACTTC.

In DNA, the CDR3 is TGCGCCAGCAGCTTGATGGTGACGGGGGGCCACATTCAGTACTTC. Its protein product is CASSLMVTGGHIQYF. The chain employs TRBV5-1 and TRBJ2-4; maybe TRBD2 (7 bases). Trimming pared 1 base from V and 8 bases from J, leaving 16 bases between. Germline-derived CDR1 and CDR2 are SGHRS and YFSETQ. This CDR3 comprises 15 residues.

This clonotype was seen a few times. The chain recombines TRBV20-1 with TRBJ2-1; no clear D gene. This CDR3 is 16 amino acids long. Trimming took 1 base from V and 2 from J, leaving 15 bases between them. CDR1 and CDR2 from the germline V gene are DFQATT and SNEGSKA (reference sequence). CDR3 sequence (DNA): TGCAGTGCTAGAGGTAGTCTGGTACAGCCCTACAATGAGCAGTTCTTC. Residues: CSARGSLVQPYNEQFF.

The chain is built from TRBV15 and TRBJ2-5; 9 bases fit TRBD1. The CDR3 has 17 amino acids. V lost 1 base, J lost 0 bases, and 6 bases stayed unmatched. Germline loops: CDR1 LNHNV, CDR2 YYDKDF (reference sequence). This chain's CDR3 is CATSRVWGQGDQETQYF. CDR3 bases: TGTGCCACCAGCAGAGTTTGGGGACAGGGCGACCAAGAGACCCAGTACTTC.

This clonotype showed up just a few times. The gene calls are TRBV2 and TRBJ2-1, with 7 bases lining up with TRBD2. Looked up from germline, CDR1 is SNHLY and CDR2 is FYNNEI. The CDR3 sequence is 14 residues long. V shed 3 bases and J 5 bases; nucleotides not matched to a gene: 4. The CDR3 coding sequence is TGTGCCAGCAGTGAGGGGGGGTGGAACAATGAGCAGTTCTTC. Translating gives CASSEGGWNNEQFF.

CDR3 sequence reads: CSARYQQGTTNYGYTF. The CDR3 nucleotides read TGCAGTGCTAGGTATCAACAGGGAACAACTAACTATGGCTACACCTTC. V and J are TRBV20-1 and TRBJ1-2, with D possibly matching TRBD1 (6 bases). CDR3 length: 16 amino acids. V lost 3 bases, J lost 0 bases, and 17 bases lay in between. Germline CDR1 is DFQATT and CDR2 is SNEGSKA (reference sequence).

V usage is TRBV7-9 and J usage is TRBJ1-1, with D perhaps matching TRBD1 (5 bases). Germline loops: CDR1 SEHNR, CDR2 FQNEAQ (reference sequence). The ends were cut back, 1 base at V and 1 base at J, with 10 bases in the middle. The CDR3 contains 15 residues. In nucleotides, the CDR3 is TGTGCCAGCAGCTTAGATCCAGGGTCGAACACTGAAGCTTTCTTT. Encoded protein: CASSLDPGSNTEAFF.

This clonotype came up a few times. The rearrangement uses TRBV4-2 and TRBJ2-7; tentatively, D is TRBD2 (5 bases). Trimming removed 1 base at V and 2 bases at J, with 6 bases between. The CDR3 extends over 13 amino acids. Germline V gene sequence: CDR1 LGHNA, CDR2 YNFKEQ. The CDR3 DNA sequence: TGTGCCAGCAGCCAAGCGAGGGCCTACGAGCAGTACTTC. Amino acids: CASSQARAYEQYF.

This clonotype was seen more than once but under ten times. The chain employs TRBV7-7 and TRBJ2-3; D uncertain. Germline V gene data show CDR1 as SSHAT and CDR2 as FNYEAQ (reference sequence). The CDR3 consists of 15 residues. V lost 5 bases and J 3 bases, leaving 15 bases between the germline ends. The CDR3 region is CASSRPRHGTDTQYF. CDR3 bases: TGTGCCAGCAGCCGACCCCGGCACGGGACAGATACGCAGTATTTT.

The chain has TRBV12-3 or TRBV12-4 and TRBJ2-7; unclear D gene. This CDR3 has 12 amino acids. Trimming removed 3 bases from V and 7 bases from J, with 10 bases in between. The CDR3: CASSFGQREQYF. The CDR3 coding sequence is TGTGCCAGCAGTTTCGGGCAACGGGAGCAGTACTTC.

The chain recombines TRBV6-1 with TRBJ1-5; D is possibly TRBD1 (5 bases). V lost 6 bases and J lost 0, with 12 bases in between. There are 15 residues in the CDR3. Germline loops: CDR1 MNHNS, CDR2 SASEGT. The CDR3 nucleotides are TGTGCCAGCAGCCCGGGACTATATAGCAATCAGCCCCAGCATTTT. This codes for CASSPGLYSNQPQHF.

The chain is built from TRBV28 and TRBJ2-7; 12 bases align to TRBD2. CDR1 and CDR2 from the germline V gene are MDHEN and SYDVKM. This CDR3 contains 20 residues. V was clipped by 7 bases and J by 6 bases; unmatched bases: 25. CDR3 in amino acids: CASTSISGGLAGGPRGEQYF. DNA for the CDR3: TGTGCCAGCACCTCCATCTCGGGTGGGCTAGCGGGAGGGCCCCGGGGCGAGCAGTACTTC.

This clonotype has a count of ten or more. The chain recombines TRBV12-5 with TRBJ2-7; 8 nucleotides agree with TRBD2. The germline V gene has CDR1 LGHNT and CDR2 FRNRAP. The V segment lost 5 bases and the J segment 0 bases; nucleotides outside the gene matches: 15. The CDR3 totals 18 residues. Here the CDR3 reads CASGTRFLGLGSSYEQYF. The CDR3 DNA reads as TGTGCTAGTGGTACCCGCTTCCTGGGACTAGGTAGCTCCTACGAGCAGTACTTC.

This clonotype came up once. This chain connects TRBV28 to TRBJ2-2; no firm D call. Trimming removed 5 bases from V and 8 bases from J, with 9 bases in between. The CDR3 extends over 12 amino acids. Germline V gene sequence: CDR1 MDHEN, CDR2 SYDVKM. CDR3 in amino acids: CASSVARGELFF. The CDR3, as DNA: TGTGCCAGCAGTGTGGCCCGAGGGGAGCTGTTTTTT.

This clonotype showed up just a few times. CDR3 loop: CASSLLVGQGFSGANVLTF. The CDR3 DNA reads TGTGCCAGCAGCTTGTTAGTGGGACAGGGATTCTCTGGGGCCAACGTCCTGACTTTC. The chain combines TRBV5-6 with TRBJ2-6; 9 bases match TRBD1. In germline, CDR1 is SGHDT, CDR2 YYEEEE. The junction had 8 bases not matched to a gene; V was cut back by 1 base and J by 0 bases. The CDR3 runs 19 residues. Supplemented by reference TRBV5-6 and TRBJ2-6, the full variable domain reads DAGVTQSPTHLIKTRGQQVTLRCSPKSGHDTVSWYQQALGQGPQFIFQYYEEEERQRGNFPDRFSGHQFPNYSSELNVNALLLGDSALYLCASSLLVGQGFSGANVLTFGAGSRLTVL.

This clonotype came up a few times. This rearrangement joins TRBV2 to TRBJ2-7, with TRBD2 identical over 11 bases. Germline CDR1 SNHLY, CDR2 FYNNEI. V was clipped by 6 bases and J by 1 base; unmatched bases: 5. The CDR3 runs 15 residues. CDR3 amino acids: CASRSSGGASYEQYV. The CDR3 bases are TGTGCCAGCAGGAGTAGCGGGGGGGCTTCCTACGAGCAGTACGTC.

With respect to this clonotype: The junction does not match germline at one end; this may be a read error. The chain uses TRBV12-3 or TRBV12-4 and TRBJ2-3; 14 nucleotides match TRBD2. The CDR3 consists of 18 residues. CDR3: CASCLGTSGSGSTDTQYF. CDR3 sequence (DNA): TGTGCCAGCTGTTTAGGGACTAGCGGGAGTGGGAGCACAGATACGCAGTATTTT.

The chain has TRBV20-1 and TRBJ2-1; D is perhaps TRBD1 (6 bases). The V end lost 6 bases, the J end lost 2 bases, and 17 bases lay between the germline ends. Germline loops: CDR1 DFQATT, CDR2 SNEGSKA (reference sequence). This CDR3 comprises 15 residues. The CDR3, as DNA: TGCAGTGCGCCCACAGGGCCTAACACCTACAATGAGCAGTTCTTC. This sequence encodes CSAPTGPNTYNEQFF.

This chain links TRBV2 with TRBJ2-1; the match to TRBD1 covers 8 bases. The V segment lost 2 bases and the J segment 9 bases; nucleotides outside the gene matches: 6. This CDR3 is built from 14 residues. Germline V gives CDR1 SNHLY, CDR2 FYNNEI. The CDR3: CASSERAGGTEQFF. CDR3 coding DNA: TGTGCCAGCAGTGAAAGGGCAGGGGGCACTGAGCAGTTCTTC.

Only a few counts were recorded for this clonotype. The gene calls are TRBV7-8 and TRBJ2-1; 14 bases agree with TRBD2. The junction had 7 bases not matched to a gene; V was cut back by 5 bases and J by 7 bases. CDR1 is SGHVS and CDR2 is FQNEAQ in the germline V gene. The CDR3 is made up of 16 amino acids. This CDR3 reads CASSQYGTSGGNEQFF. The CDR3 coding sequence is TGTGCCAGCAGCCAATACGGGACTAGCGGGGGAAATGAGCAGTTCTTC.

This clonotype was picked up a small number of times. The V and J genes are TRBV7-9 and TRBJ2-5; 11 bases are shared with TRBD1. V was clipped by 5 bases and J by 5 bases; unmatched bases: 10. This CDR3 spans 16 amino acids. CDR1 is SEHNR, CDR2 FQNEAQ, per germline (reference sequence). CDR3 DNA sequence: TGTGCCAGCAGCCCGTTTAAGGACAGGGGGCGGGAGACCCAGTACTTC. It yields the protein CASSPFKDRGRETQYF.